Listed below are T cell receptor beta chains from one sample, sequenced in a study of Ad26.COV2.S vaccination and SARS-CoV-2 variants. Produced via immunoSEQ multiplex PCR; TCRdb's table is partial and in-frame only. This table has a few hundred thousand clones, roughly four fifths appearing once. The material was peripheral blood, obtained in a trial of Ad26.COV2.S vaccine versus placebo. The receptors shown here come from a person aged 18 to 65 who received the Ad26.COV2.S COVID-19 vaccine or a placebo. Both conserved end residues are part of each CDR3. Each record gives: J gene, V gene, D gene, clone size, CDR3 protein, CDR3 DNA. A D gene is named only where the DNA matches it firmly. Where a row states a size, it is once, few, many or the class of an expanded clone; other rows omit it.

TRBJ1-3,TRBV7-2,-,-,CASREGPGNTIYF,TGTGCCAGCCGGGAAGGGCCTGGAAACACCATATATTTT
TRBJ2-6,TRBV11-2,-,-,CASSLAGANVLTF,TGTGCCAGCAGCTTAGCCGGGGCCAACGTCCTGACTTTC
TRBJ1-1,TRBV19,-,many,CASRLDGYTEAFF,TGTGCCAGTAGACTGGACGGCTACACTGAAGCTTTCTTT
TRBJ1-6,TRBV27,TRBD1,-,CASSLSAGTGYNSPLHF,TGTGCCAGCAGTTTAAGTGCCGGGACAGGTTATAATTCACCCCTCCACTTT
TRBJ2-3,TRBV6-5,-,-,CASSYSGGTDTQYF,TGTGCCAGCAGTTACTCCGGGGGCACAGATACGCAGTATTTT
TRBJ1-1,TRBV3-1/TRBV3-2,TRBD1,-,CASSQSDRDQYF,TGTGCCAGCAGCCAATCTGACAGGGACCAATACTTT
TRBJ2-3,TRBV5-4,TRBD2,-,CASNMREGSTDTQYF,TGTGCCAGCAACATGCGGGAGGGCAGTACAGATACGCAGTATTTT
TRBJ2-1,TRBV9,-,-,CASSVEGPGVNEQFF,TGTGCCAGCAGCGTAGAGGGACCGGGGGTTAATGAGCAGTTCTTC
TRBJ1-2,TRBV6-5,TRBD1,-,CASRGDRGAGYTF,TGTGCCAGCAGGGGGGACAGGGGAGCGGGCTACACCTTC
TRBJ2-5,TRBV18,TRBD1,-,CASSPLQGAQETQYF,TGTGCCAGCTCACCACTGCAGGGGGCTCAAGAGACCCAGTACTTC
TRBJ1-1,TRBV7-3,-,-,CASSTVNTEAFF,TGTGCCAGCAGTACGGTAAACACTGAAGCTTTCTTT
TRBJ2-5,TRBV27,TRBD1,-,CASSRDREIGTQYF,TGTGCCAGCAGTAGGGACAGGGAGATCGGGACCCAGTACTTC
TRBJ2-7,TRBV6-5,-,-,CASSYGSWDYEQYF,TGTGCCAGCAGTTACGGTAGTTGGGACTACGAGCAGTACTTC
TRBJ2-5,TRBV18,TRBD2,-,CASSPLGLAGEDYQETQYF,TGTGCCAGCTCACCATTAGGACTAGCGGGAGAGGACTACCAAGAGACCCAGTACTTC
TRBJ1-1,TRBV15,-,-,CATSRPSAGREAFF,TGTGCCACCAGCAGACCCTCGGCGGGCCGTGAAGCTTTCTTT
TRBJ2-7,TRBV21-1,-,-,CASSKGTSGRALPEQYF,TGTGCCAGCAGCAAGGGGACTAGCGGGAGGGCGCTGCCCGAGCAGTACTTC
TRBJ2-2,TRBV27,TRBD2,-,CASSPTSGVYTGELFF,TGTGCCAGCAGTCCAACTAGCGGGGTTTACACCGGGGAGCTGTTTTTT
TRBJ1-2,TRBV7-9,-,-,CASSLAPAYGYTF,TGTGCCAGCAGCTTAGCGCCGGCATATGGCTACACCTTC
TRBJ2-2,TRBV11-2,-,-,CASSPLDRELFF,TGTGCCAGCAGCCCTTTAGACCGGGAGCTGTTTTTT
TRBJ2-3,TRBV30,TRBD1,-,CAWAGGAGTDTQYF,TGTGCCTGGGCAGGGGGCGCGGGCACAGATACGCAGTATTTT
TRBJ1-1,TRBV7-2,-,-,CASSLAGAQATEAFF,TGTGCCAGCAGCTTAGCGGGGGCACAGGCCACTGAAGCTTTCTTT
TRBJ1-2,TRBV11-2,TRBD1,-,CASSPIQGAARGYTF,TGTGCCAGCAGCCCCATACAGGGGGCGGCGCGCGGCTACACCTTC
TRBJ1-6,TRBV18,-,-,CASSLDPVDLHF,TGTGCCAGCTCACTTGACCCCGTAGACCTCCACTTT
TRBJ2-7,TRBV7-9,-,-,CAIRNGAKYEQYF,TGTGCCATCCGTAACGGGGCCAAATACGAGCAGTACTTC
TRBJ2-7,TRBV24-1,TRBD1,-,CATRGTARTYEQYF,TGTGCCACCAGGGGGACAGCACGGACCTACGAGCAGTACTTC
TRBJ2-7,TRBV2,TRBD1,-,CASRDSGTGGEQYF,TGTGCCAGCAGGGATTCCGGGACAGGGGGCGAGCAGTACTTC
TRBJ2-1,TRBV11-2,-,-,CASIRGRGASSYNEQFF,TGTGCCAGCATCCGAGGCAGGGGTGCGAGCTCCTACAATGAGCAGTTCTTC
TRBJ2-1,TRBV11-2,TRBD2,-,CASSPGSGDHNEQFF,TGTGCCAGCAGCCCGGGTAGCGGGGACCACAATGAGCAGTTCTTC
TRBJ2-1,TRBV7-9,-,-,CASRYLGHEQFF,TGTGCCAGCAGATACCTAGGCCATGAGCAGTTCTTC
TRBJ1-5,TRBV5-1,-,-,CASSFLGPQPQHF,TGCGCCAGCAGCTTTTTGGGTCCTCAGCCCCAGCATTTT
TRBJ1-1,TRBV7-2,TRBD1,-,CASSPRDRGRRTEAFF,TGTGCCAGCAGCCCTCGGGACAGGGGGCGAAGAACTGAAGCTTTCTTT
TRBJ1-2,TRBV27,-,-,CASSLRGWGGGYGYTF,TGTGCCAGCAGTTTAAGGGGGTGGGGGGGCGGCTATGGCTACACCTTC
TRBJ1-1,TRBV27,-,-,CASSFRVTMNTEAFF,TGTGCCAGCAGTTTCAGGGTGACAATGAACACTGAAGCTTTCTTT
TRBJ2-1,TRBV18,TRBD1,-,CASSPQTGTAYNEQFF,TGTGCCAGCTCACCACAGACCGGGACAGCTTACAATGAGCAGTTCTTC
TRBJ2-5,TRBV2,TRBD2,-,CASSGAKGGSQETQYF,TGTGCCAGCAGTGGGGCGAAGGGCGGGAGCCAAGAGACCCAGTACTTC
TRBJ1-1,TRBV5-1,-,-,CASTPGPWSRAMNTEAFF,TGCGCCAGCACCCCTGGTCCCTGGAGCAGGGCCATGAACACTGAAGCTTTCTTT
TRBJ2-1,TRBV9,TRBD1,-,CASSVADRDNEQFF,TGTGCCAGCAGCGTAGCGGACAGGGACAATGAGCAGTTCTTC
TRBJ2-1,TRBV15,-,-,CATGHPGDSYNEQFF,TGTGCCACCGGCCACCCAGGTGACAGTTACAATGAGCAGTTCTTC
TRBJ2-1,TRBV6-5,TRBD1,-,CASSRDSSYNEQFF,TGTGCCAGCAGCCGGGACAGCTCCTACAATGAGCAGTTCTTC
TRBJ2-5,TRBV3-1/TRBV3-2,TRBD1,-,CASSRQDRGLQYF,TGTGCCAGCAGCCGCCAAGACAGGGGATTACAGTACTTC
TRBJ1-1,TRBV27,TRBD1,-,CASSLSGTGGTEAFF,TGTGCCAGCAGTTTATCCGGGACAGGGGGAACTGAAGCTTTCTTT
TRBJ1-3,TRBV18,-,-,CASSPSGTTGNTIYF,TGTGCCAGCTCACCTTCCGGGACAACTGGAAACACCATATATTTT
TRBJ2-7,TRBV7-3,-,-,CASSFGWAYEQYF,TGTGCCAGCAGCTTCGGGTGGGCCTACGAGCAGTACTTC
TRBJ2-3,TRBV10-2,-,-,CASSEWTRGDTQYF,TGCGCCAGCAGTGAGTGGACCCGAGGGGATACGCAGTATTTT
TRBJ1-5,TRBV27,-,-,CASSLPGPNQPQHF,TGTGCCAGCAGTTTACCTGGCCCCAACCAGCCCCAGCATTTT
TRBJ2-1,TRBV7-9,-,-,CASSLVKGTGIDEQFF,TGTGCCAGCAGCTTAGTTAAGGGTACGGGGATCGATGAGCAGTTCTTC
TRBJ1-1,TRBV28,-,-,CASSFLEGTEAFF,TGTGCCAGCAGTTTTTTGGAGGGGACTGAAGCTTTCTTT
TRBJ1-2,TRBV6-6,TRBD1,-,CASRPRQGAANYGYTF,TGTGCCAGCAGGCCTAGACAGGGGGCAGCTAACTATGGCTACACCTTC
TRBJ2-7,TRBV10-3,-,-,CAISLEQSSYEQYF,TGTGCCATCAGTTTGGAACAGTCCTCCTACGAGCAGTACTTC
TRBJ1-1,TRBV6-6,-,-,CASAREGTEAFF,TGTGCCAGCGCCAGGGAGGGAACTGAAGCTTTCTTT
TRBJ1-1,TRBV20-1,-,-,CSARVIIEAFF,TGCAGTGCTAGAGTAATTATTGAAGCTTTCTTT
TRBJ2-1,TRBV7-2,-,-,CASSPTSSYNEQFF,TGTGCCAGCAGCCCTACATCCTCCTACAATGAGCAGTTCTTC